Given below is one T cell receptor beta chain in context. These data belong to a study of T cell responses to AZD1222 COVID-19 vaccine. J was trimmed by 0 bases and V by 1 base; bases with no gene match: 11. Looked up from germline, CDR1 is SGDLS and CDR2 is YYNGEE. This CDR3 comprises 21 residues. Repertoires were generated with immunoSEQ multiplex PCR, while TCRdb's copy carries only in-frame clones and drops some. The sample includes under 45,000 clones, approximately 88% of them seen just once. This receptor was taken from an adult who received the MenACWY meningococcal vaccine as a control. The chain joins TRBV9 to TRBJ2-3; TRBD2 matches at 16 bases. The material was peripheral blood, obtained 28 days after the second dose of the MenACWY control vaccine. As DNA, the CDR3 is TGTGCCAGCAGCGTAAATGTCGGGACTAGCGGGAGGGGGCTAAGCACAGATACGCAGTATTTT. Its translation is CASSVNVGTSGRGLSTDTQYF.